This is a list of T cell receptor beta chains from one sample in a study of blood T cell repertoires in COVID-19. TCRdb's copy holds only in-frame clones and misses some; the assay was immunoSEQ multiplex PCR. The sample records 180,000 or so clones, roughly nine tenths being singletons. The material sequenced was peripheral blood. The receptors derive from a woman in her thirties with active or convalescent COVID-19. Each CDR3 is given with its conserved first and last residue. Each record gives: D gene, J gene, V gene, clone size, CDR3 DNA, CDR3 protein. A D gene is named only where the DNA matches it firmly. The size of a clone is reported for some rows only, either as once, few or many, or as a class for expanded clones.

D gene: TRBD2
J gene: TRBJ2-3
V gene: TRBV27
clone size: -
CDR3 DNA: TGTGCCAGCAGTCCCACCTTCGGGGTAGCGGGGAGGAGAGATACGCAGTATTTT
CDR3 protein: CASSPTFGVAGRRDTQYF

D gene: -
J gene: TRBJ2-2
V gene: TRBV15
clone size: -
CDR3 DNA: TGTGCCACCAGCAGGGGAGCGAACACCGGGGAGCTGTTTTTT
CDR3 protein: CATSRGANTGELFF

D gene: -
J gene: TRBJ2-3
V gene: TRBV10-3
clone size: -
CDR3 DNA: TGTGCCATCAGTGCGGACAAATATACGCAGTATTTT
CDR3 protein: CAISADKYTQYF

D gene: TRBD1
J gene: TRBJ1-2
V gene: TRBV9
clone size: -
CDR3 DNA: TGTGCCAGCAGCTCAGCCGGGACAGGGGCCGATGGCTACACCTTC
CDR3 protein: CASSSAGTGADGYTF

D gene: TRBD2
J gene: TRBJ2-1
V gene: TRBV2
clone size: -
CDR3 DNA: TGTGCCAGCAGTGTTGGCGGGAGGGGGATCGATGAGCAGTTCTTC
CDR3 protein: CASSVGGRGIDEQFF

D gene: TRBD1
J gene: TRBJ1-3
V gene: TRBV18
clone size: -
CDR3 DNA: TGTGCCAGCTCACCGCGTCAGGGGGACGTACTCTCTGGAAACACCATATATTTT
CDR3 protein: CASSPRQGDVLSGNTIYF

D gene: -
J gene: TRBJ2-1
V gene: TRBV5-1
clone size: once
CDR3 DNA: TGCGCCAGCAGCAGCGACAGCTCCTACAATGAGCAGTTCTTC
CDR3 protein: CASSSDSSYNEQFF

D gene: -
J gene: TRBJ1-1
V gene: TRBV11-3
clone size: once
CDR3 DNA: TGTGCCAGCAGACCCCGTCCGGGTAATGGTTACGCTGAAGCTTTCTTT
CDR3 protein: CASRPRPGNGYAEAFF

D gene: TRBD1
J gene: TRBJ1-1
V gene: TRBV16
clone size: -
CDR3 DNA: TGTGCCAGCAGCCAACTCGACAGGGGATGGACTGAAGCTTTCTTT
CDR3 protein: CASSQLDRGWTEAFF

D gene: TRBD1
J gene: TRBJ1-6
V gene: TRBV7-9
clone size: -
CDR3 DNA: TGTGCCAGCACCCGGCCGGGACAGGGCCGGTCACCCCTCCACTTT
CDR3 protein: CASTRPGQGRSPLHF

D gene: -
J gene: TRBJ2-2
V gene: TRBV7-2
clone size: -
CDR3 DNA: TGTGCCAGCAGCTTAGGTCTGGCTAGCGTATCCGGGGAGCTGTTTTTT
CDR3 protein: CASSLGLASVSGELFF

D gene: -
J gene: TRBJ1-1
V gene: TRBV15
clone size: -
CDR3 DNA: TGTGCCACCAGCAGAGGACAGCCTATGAACACTGAAGCTTTCTTT
CDR3 protein: CATSRGQPMNTEAFF

D gene: -
J gene: TRBJ1-1
V gene: TRBV10-3
clone size: -
CDR3 DNA: TGTGCCATCAGCCCTACAGGGTATGGCACTGAAGCTTTCTTT
CDR3 protein: CAISPTGYGTEAFF

D gene: TRBD2
J gene: TRBJ2-3
V gene: TRBV6-4
clone size: -
CDR3 DNA: TGTGCCAGCAGTGAGGGAGGACTAGCGGGATGGAAGGGCACAGATACGCAGTATTTT
CDR3 protein: CASSEGGLAGWKGTDTQYF

D gene: -
J gene: TRBJ1-1
V gene: TRBV14
clone size: -
CDR3 DNA: TGTGCCAGCAGCCGTGTGGTCGGAGGGGCGAACACTGAAGCTTTCTTT
CDR3 protein: CASSRVVGGANTEAFF

D gene: TRBD1
J gene: TRBJ2-3
V gene: TRBV10-2
clone size: few
CDR3 DNA: TGCGCCAGCATGGACAGGGGGCGAAGGGATACGCAGTATTTT
CDR3 protein: CASMDRGRRDTQYF

D gene: TRBD1
J gene: TRBJ1-5
V gene: TRBV5-1
clone size: -
CDR3 DNA: TGCGCCAGCAAACCGGGGACAGGAGAGAACAATCAGCCCCAGCATTTT
CDR3 protein: CASKPGTGENNQPQHF

D gene: -
J gene: TRBJ1-1
V gene: TRBV19
clone size: -
CDR3 DNA: TGTGCCAGTAGTATGGGCAGGGGATACACTGAAGCTTTCTTT
CDR3 protein: CASSMGRGYTEAFF

D gene: TRBD1
J gene: TRBJ1-2
V gene: TRBV29-1
clone size: -
CDR3 DNA: TGCAGCGTTGACGCATCAAGACAGGGGGGTTACACCTTC
CDR3 protein: CSVDASRQGGYTF

D gene: -
J gene: TRBJ1-5
V gene: TRBV18
clone size: -
CDR3 DNA: TGTGCCAGCTCACCATCACAGGGAGGGGATCAGCCCCAGCATTTT
CDR3 protein: CASSPSQGGDQPQHF

D gene: -
J gene: TRBJ1-5
V gene: TRBV5-8
clone size: -
CDR3 DNA: TGTGCCAGCAGCTTGAGGGGCCAGTATAGCAATCAGCCCCAGCATTTT
CDR3 protein: CASSLRGQYSNQPQHF

D gene: -
J gene: TRBJ2-6
V gene: TRBV15
clone size: -
CDR3 DNA: TGTGCCACCAGCAGAGGCGACAGTTCTGGGGCCAACGTCCTGACTTTC
CDR3 protein: CATSRGDSSGANVLTF

D gene: TRBD1
J gene: TRBJ2-3
V gene: TRBV7-9
clone size: -
CDR3 DNA: TGTGCCAGCAGCTTAGGGGCAGGGGGCCGTGCAGATACGCAGTATTTT
CDR3 protein: CASSLGAGGRADTQYF

D gene: -
J gene: TRBJ1-1
V gene: TRBV7-7
clone size: -
CDR3 DNA: TGTGCTAGCAGCGTAGACAGGAACACTGAAGCTTTCTTT
CDR3 protein: CASSVDRNTEAFF

D gene: -
J gene: TRBJ2-1
V gene: TRBV9
clone size: -
CDR3 DNA: TGTGCCAGCAGCGTATCGCGGGTGCCTCGAAATGAGCAGTTCTTC
CDR3 protein: CASSVSRVPRNEQFF

D gene: TRBD2
J gene: TRBJ2-7
V gene: TRBV2
clone size: -
CDR3 DNA: TGTGCCAGCAGTGTCGAGCGGGGGCCCTCCTACGAGCAGTACTTC
CDR3 protein: CASSVERGPSYEQYF